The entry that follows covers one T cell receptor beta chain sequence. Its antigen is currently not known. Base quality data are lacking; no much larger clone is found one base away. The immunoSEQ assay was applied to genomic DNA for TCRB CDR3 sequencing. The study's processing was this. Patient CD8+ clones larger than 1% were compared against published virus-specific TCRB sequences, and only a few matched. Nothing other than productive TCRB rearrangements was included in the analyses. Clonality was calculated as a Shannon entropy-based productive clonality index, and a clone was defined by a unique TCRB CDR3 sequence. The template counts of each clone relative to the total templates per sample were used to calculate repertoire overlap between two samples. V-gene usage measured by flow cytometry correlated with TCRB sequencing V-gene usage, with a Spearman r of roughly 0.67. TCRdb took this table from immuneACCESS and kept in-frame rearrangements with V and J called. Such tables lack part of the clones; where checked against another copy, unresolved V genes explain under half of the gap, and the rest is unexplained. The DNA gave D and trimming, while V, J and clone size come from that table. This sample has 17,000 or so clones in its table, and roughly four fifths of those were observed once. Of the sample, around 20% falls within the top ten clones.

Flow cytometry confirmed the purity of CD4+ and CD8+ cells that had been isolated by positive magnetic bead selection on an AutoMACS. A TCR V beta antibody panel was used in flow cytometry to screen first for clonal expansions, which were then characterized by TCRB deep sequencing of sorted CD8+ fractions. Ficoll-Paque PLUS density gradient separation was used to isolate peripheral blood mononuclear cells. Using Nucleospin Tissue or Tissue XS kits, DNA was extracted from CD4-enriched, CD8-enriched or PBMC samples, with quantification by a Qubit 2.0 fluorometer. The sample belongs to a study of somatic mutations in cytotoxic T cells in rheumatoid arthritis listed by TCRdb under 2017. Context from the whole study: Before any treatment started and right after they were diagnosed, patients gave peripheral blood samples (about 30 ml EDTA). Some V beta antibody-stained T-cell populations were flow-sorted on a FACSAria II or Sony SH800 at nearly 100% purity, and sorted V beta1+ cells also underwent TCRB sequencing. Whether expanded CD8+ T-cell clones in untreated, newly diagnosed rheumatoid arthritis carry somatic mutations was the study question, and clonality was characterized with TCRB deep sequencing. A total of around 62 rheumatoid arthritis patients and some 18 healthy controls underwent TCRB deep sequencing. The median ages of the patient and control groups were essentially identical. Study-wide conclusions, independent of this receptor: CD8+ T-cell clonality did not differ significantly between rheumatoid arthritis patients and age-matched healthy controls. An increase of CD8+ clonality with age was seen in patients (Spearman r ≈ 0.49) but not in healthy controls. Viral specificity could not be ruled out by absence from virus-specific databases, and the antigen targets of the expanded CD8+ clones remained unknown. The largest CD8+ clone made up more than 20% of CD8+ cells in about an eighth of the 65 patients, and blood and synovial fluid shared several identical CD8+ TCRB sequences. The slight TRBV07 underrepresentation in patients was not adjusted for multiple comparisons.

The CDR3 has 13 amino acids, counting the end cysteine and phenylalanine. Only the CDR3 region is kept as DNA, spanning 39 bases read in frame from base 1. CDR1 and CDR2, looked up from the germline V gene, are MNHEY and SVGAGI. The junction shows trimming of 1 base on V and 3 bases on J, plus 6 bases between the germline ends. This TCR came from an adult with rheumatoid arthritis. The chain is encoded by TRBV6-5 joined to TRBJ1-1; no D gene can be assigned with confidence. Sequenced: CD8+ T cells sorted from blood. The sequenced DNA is TGTGCCAGCAGTTACTACCGGGACACTGAAGCTTTCTTT. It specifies CASSYYRDTEAFF.